These 3 T cell receptor beta chains were all obtained from the same sample, sequenced in a study of blood T cell repertoires in COVID-19. The protocol was immunoSEQ multiplex PCR, while the TCRdb copy is restricted to in-frame clones and leaves out a portion. The sample shows approximately 130,000 clones, approximately 87% of them seen only once. The sequencing input was peripheral blood. The origin of the receptors is a middle-aged man with active COVID-19.

Here the CDR3 DNA reads TGTGCCAGCTCCAGAGGGCACACTGAAGCTTTCTTT. This translates into CASSRGHTEAFF. The genes are TRBV12-3 or TRBV12-4 and TRBJ1-1, with unresolved D. The V end lost 8 bases, the J end lost 3 bases, and 10 bases lay between the germline ends. The length of the CDR3 is 12 residues.

As concerns this clone: This sample includes further DNA sequences coding for the same CDR3. The genes are TRBV9 and TRBJ2-5, with 10 bases that match TRBD2. The junction had 4 bases not matched to a gene; V was cut back by 0 bases and J by 2 bases. CDR1 is SGDLS and CDR2 is YYNGEE in the germline V gene. CDR3 size: 16 residues. The CDR3 DNA reads as TGTGCCAGCAGCGTAGGAATTAGCGGGGGGCAAGAGACCCAGTACTTC. It is translated as CASSVGISGGQETQYF. The whole variable domain, filled in from reference TRBV9 and TRBJ2-5, reads DSGVTQTPKHLITATGQRVTLRCSPRSGDLSVYWYQQSLDQGLQFLIQYYNGEERAKGNILERFSAQQFPDLHSELNLSSLELGDSALYFCASSVGISGGQETQYFGPGTRLLVL.

Here the CDR3 reads CASNIDRGHTEAFF. The CDR3 DNA reads as TGTGCCAGTAATATTGACAGGGGGCACACTGAAGCTTTCTTT. J is TRBJ1-1 and V is TRBV19; 10 nucleotides match TRBD1. This CDR3 region has 14 residues. Germline-derived CDR1 and CDR2 are LNHDA and SQIVND (reference sequence). V lost 7 bases, J lost 3 bases, and 5 bases stayed unmatched.